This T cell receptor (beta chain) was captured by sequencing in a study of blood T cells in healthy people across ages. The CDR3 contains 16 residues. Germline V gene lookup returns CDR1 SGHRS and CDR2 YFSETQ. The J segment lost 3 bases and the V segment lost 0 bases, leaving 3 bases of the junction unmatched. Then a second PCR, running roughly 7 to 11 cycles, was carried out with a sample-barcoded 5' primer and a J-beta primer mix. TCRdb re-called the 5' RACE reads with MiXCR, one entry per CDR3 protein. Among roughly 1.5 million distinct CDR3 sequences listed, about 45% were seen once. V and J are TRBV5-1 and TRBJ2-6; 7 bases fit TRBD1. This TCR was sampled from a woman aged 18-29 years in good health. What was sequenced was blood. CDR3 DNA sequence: TGCGCCAGCAGCTTGGGGGACAGCGATGGGGCCAACGTCCTGACTTTC. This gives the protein CASSLGDSDGANVLTF.